Detailed here is one T cell receptor beta chain. This specimen belongs to a study of OX40 agonist ivuxolimab in advanced cancers. Study in general: At about 81% male, the cohort had a mean age of approximately 60 years, ranging from roughly 20 to 79.

Clones were read by immunoSEQ multiplex PCR, and TCRdb kept only the in-frame ones, dropping some. The repertoire holds 35,000 to 55,000 clones, with 87% as singletons. Germline lookup yields CDR1 KGHSH and CDR2 LQKENI. Trimming took off 0 bases at V and 2 bases at J, with 11 bases between the two ends. The length of the CDR3 is 16 residues. Sequenced here: CD4+ or CD8+ T cells sorted from blood, sampled in a trial of the OX40 agonist ivuxolimab. This chain joins TRBV18 and TRBJ1-5, with a weak D call TRBD1 (5 bases). This receptor was identified in an adult with an advanced solid tumor such as melanoma, head and neck, liver or kidney cancer. CDR3: CASSPPEGRRNQPQHF. DNA of the CDR3: TGTGCCAGCTCACCACCGGAGGGACGGCGCAATCAGCCCCAGCATTTT. The full variable domain, rest sourced from reference TRBV18 and TRBJ1-5, is NAGVMQNPRHLVRRRGQEARLRCSPMKGHSHVYWYRQLPEEGLKFMVYLQKENIIDESGMPKERFSAEFPKEGPSILRIQQVVRGDSAAYFCASSPPEGRRNQPQHFGDGTRLSIL.